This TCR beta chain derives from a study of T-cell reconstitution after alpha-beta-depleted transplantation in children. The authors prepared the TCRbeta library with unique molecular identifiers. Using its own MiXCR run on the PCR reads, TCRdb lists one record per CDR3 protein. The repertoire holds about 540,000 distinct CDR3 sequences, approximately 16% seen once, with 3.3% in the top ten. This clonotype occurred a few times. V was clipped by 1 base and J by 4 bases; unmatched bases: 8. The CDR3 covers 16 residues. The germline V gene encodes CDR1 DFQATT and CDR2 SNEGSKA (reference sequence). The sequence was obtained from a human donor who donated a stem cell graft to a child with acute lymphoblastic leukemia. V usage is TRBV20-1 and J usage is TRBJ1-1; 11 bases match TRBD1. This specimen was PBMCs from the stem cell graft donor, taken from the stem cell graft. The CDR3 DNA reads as TGCAGTGCTAGAGCCGGGACAGGGGGAGAGGGCACTGAAGCTTTCTTT. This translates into CSARAGTGGEGTEAFF.